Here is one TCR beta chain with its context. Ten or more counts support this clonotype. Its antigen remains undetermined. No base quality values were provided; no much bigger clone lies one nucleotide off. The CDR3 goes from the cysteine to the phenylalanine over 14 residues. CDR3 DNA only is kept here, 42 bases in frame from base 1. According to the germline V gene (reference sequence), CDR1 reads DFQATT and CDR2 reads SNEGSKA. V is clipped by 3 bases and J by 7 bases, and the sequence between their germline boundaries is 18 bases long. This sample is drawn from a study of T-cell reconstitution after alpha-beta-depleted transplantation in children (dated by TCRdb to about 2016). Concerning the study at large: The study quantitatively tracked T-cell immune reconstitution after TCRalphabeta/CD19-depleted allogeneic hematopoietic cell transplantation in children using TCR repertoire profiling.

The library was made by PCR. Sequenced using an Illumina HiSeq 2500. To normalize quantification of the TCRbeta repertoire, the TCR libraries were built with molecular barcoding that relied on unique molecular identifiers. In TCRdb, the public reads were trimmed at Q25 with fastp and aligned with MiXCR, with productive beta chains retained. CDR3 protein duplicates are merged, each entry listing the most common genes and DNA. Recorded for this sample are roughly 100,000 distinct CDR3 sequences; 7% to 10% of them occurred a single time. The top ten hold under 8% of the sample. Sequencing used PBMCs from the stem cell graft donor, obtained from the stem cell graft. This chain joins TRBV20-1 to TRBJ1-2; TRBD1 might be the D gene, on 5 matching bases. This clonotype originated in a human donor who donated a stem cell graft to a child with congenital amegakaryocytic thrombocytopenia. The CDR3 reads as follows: CSASLGGTSGGYTF. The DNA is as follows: TGCAGTGCTAGTTTGGGCGGGACCAGCGGTGGCTACACCTTC.